This T cell receptor (beta chain) emerged from a study of blood T cell repertoires in COVID-19. Trimming cost V 1 base and J 4 bases, with 16 bases left between them. The CDR3 length is 16 residues. Germline assignment: CDR1 SGHRS and CDR2 YFSETQ. TCRdb's copy holds only in-frame clones and misses some; the assay was immunoSEQ multiplex PCR. The data contain roughly 190,000 clones, around 83% of them seen just once; the ten biggest clones take up roughly 6.6%. This TCR was recovered from a middle-aged woman with acute or convalescent COVID-19. The specimen sequenced was peripheral blood. The V and J genes are TRBV5-1 and TRBJ2-3; D is uncertain. The CDR3 DNA reads as TGCGCCAGCAGCTTGATACAGAATAAGTATTCAGATACGCAGTATTTT. As protein: CASSLIQNKYSDTQYF. Full variable domain (rest looked up from reference TRBV5-1 and TRBJ2-3): KAGVTQTPRYLIKTRGQQVTLSCSPISGHRSVSWYQQTPGQGLQFLFEYFSETQRNKGNFPGRFSGRQFSNSRSEMNVSTLELGDSALYLCASSLIQNKYSDTQYFGPGTRLTVL.